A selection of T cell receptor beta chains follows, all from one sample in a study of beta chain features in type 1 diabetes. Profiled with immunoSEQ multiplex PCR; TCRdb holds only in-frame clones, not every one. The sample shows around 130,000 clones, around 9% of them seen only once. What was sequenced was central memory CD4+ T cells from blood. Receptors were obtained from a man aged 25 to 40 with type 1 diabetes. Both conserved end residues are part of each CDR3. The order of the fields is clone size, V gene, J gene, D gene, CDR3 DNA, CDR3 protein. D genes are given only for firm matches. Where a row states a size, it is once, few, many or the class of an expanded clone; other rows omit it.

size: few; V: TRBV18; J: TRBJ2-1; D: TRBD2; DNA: TGTGCCAGCTCGCACGGGACTAGCGGATACAATGAGCAGTTCTTC; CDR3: CASSHGTSGYNEQFF
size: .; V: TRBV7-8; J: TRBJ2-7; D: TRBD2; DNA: TGTGCCAGCAGCTTAGGTGGGGCGGGGGCCTACGAGCAGTACTTC; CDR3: CASSLGGAGAYEQYF
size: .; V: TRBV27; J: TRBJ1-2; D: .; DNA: TGTGCCAGCAGTCCGTTACAGGGAAATGGCTACACCTTC; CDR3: CASSPLQGNGYTF
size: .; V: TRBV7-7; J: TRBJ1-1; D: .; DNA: TGTGCTAGCAGCTTAAGTCCGGGCACTGAAGCTTTCTTT; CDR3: CASSLSPGTEAFF
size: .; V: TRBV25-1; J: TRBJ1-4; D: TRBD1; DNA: TGTGCCAGCAGTGACGACAGGGGTGGCGAAAAACTGTTTTTT; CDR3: CASSDDRGGEKLFF
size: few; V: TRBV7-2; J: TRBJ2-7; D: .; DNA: TGTGCCAGCAGCTTAGAGACAGGGACTGCCTACGAGCAGTACTTC; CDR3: CASSLETGTAYEQYF
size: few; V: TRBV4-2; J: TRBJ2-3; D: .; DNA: TGTGCCAGCAGCCAAGTGAGGGGCACAGATACGCAGTATTTT; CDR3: CASSQVRGTDTQYF
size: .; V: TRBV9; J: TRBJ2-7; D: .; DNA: TGTGCCAGCAGCGTAGACGGGGACGAGCAGTACTTC; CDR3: CASSVDGDEQYF
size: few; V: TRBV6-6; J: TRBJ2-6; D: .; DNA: TGTGCCCACACGTCACACCTCTCTGGGGCCAACGTCCTGACTTTC; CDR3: CAHTSHLSGANVLTF
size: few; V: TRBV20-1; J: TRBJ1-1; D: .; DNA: TGCAGTGCCACAGGGAACACTGAAGCTTTCTTT; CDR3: CSATGNTEAFF